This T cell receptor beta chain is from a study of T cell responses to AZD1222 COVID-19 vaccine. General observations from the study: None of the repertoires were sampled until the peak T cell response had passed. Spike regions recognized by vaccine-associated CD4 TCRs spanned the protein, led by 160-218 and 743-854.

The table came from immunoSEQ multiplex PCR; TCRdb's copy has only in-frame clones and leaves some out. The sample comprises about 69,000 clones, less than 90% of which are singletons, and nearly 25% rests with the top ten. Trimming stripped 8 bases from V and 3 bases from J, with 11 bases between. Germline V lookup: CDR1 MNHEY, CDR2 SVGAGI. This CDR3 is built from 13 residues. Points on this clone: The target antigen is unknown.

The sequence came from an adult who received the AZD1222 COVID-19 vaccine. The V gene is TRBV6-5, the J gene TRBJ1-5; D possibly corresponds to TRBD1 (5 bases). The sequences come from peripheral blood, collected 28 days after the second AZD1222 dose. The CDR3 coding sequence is TGTGCCAGCCGCTGGGGGAACAATCAGCCCCAGCATTTT. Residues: CASRWGNNQPQHF.